Sequencing of this TCR beta chain was carried out in a study of Graves' ophthalmopathy and Graves' hyperthyroidism. At the level of the study: Peripheral blood samples were taken at initial diagnosis, before any treatment. Study-wide points: Detected in blood as well were most expanded thyroid clonotypes with frequency above 0.001.

The CDR3 has 13 amino acids. The germline V gene has CDR1 SGHAT and CDR2 FQDESV (reference sequence). A word on this clonotype: Its antigen remains unknown. One end of the junction does not line up with germline, which may come from a read error.

The study enrolled ophthalmopathy donors with moderate-to-severe activity, CAS ≥3, NOSPECS ≥4 and duration under 3 months. Other autoimmune diseases, uncontrolled infections, pregnancy or lactation excluded patients from enrollment. From RNA, the CDR3 regions of TCR beta chains were amplified and sequenced. The authors performed first-round RT-PCR with HTBI primers and then a second-round multiplex PCR. TCRdb re-derived calls from the multiplex PCR reads in MiXCR, one entry per CDR3 protein. The table includes over 650,000 distinct CDR3 sequences, about two fifths detected once. The origin of this receptor is an adult man with Graves' ophthalmopathy. The V call is TRBV11-1, the J call TRBJ2-7; 7 bases are a match to TRBD1. The sample consisted of peripheral blood. CDR3 sequence (DNA): TGTGCCAGCAGCCGGGACAGCAATTACGGGCAGTACTTC. Protein product: CASSRDSNYGQYF.